This TCR beta chain was obtained from a study of T cells in localized non-small cell lung cancer. Trimming pared 8 bases from V and 5 bases from J, leaving 12 bases between. The CDR3 runs to 12 residues. From germline, CDR1 is SNHLY and CDR2 FYNNEI. The assay was immunoSEQ multiplex PCR, and TCRdb's table has in-frame clones only and misses some. The sample carries approximately 47,000 clones, around 83% recorded once. Of note for this clone: What it binds is unknown.

Study-level findings and limits: Out of the top 100 tumor clones, a median approximately 61 were seen in adjacent lung. Uninvolved adjacent lung showed higher T cell clonality than tumor.

This sample comprised PBMCs, obtained before any cancer treatment. This clonotype originated in a man between 40 and 70 years old with stage II lung adenocarcinoma. The chain employs TRBV2 and TRBJ2-5, with a tentative D call TRBD2 (5 bases). This chain's CDR3 is CASGRVLETQYF. The CDR3, as DNA: TGTGCCAGCGGGCGGGTGCTTGAGACCCAGTACTTC.